This T cell receptor beta chain was documented in a study of blood T cells in healthy people across ages. CDR3 length: 14 residues. Germline CDR1 is MNHEY and CDR2 is SVGAGI. J was trimmed by 4 bases and V by 5 bases; bases with no gene match: 7. This clonotype turned up a few times. A sample-barcoded 5' primer and a J-beta primer mix were used in a second PCR of roughly 7 to 12 cycles. TCRdb reprocessed the 5' RACE reads with MiXCR, giving one entry per CDR3 protein. Here the sample spans 1.5 million to 2 million distinct CDR3 sequences, 28% being singletons. This chain connects TRBV6-5 to TRBJ1-2, with TRBD1 matching over 7 bases. The sequenced sample was blood. The sequence came from a woman aged 30 to 39 in good health. Here the CDR3 DNA reads TGTGCCAGCAGTACGGACAGGCGAGTCTATGGCTACACCTTC. Protein product: CASSTDRRVYGYTF.